These 16 T cell receptor beta chains share one sample of origin, sequenced in a study of beta chain features in type 1 diabetes. Study-wide results and limits: Among patients with Type 1 diabetes, TCRB CDR3s were moderately but significantly shorter in every one of the four CD4+ subsets.

Expressed TCRB transcripts were sequenced after all isolated RNA was converted to cDNA. Sequencing was performed with immunoSEQ multiplex PCR; in TCRdb, only in-frame clones are kept and a portion is missing. This table holds roughly 730,000 clones, 13% found once. These TCRs' antigens remain unknown. Sequenced material: naive CD4+ T cells from blood. All receptors derive from a man aged 18 to 30 with type 1 diabetes.

This clone occurred a few times. The V gene is TRBV11-2, the J gene TRBJ2-1, with 9 bases aligning to TRBD1. CDR3 length equals 16 residues. Trimming removed 6 bases from V and 4 bases from J; junction bases left unmatched: 10. Germline V gene data show CDR1 as SGHAT and CDR2 as FQNNGV. The CDR3 sequence is CASSFFGTGNYNEQFF. DNA of the CDR3: TGTGCCAGCAGTTTCTTCGGGACAGGGAATTACAATGAGCAGTTCTTC. Complete variable domain (other parts from reference TRBV11-2 and TRBJ2-1): EAGVAQSPRYKIIEKRQSVAFWCNPISGHATLYWYQQILGQGPKLLIQFQNNGVVDDSQLPKDRFSAERLKGVDSTLKIQPAKLEDSAVYLCASSFFGTGNYNEQFFGPGTRLTVL.

This clone was recorded a few times. V gene TRBV4-1 combines with J gene TRBJ2-5; 7 nucleotides line up with TRBD1. Germline V gene sequence: CDR1 MGHRA, CDR2 YSYEKL. CDR3 length: 16 amino acids. Germline trimming cut 1 base from V and 1 base from J; bases unmatched to any gene: 6. The DNA of the CDR3 is TGCGCCAGCAGCCAAGGACGACAGGGCAGCCAAGAGACCCAGTACTTC. It is translated as CASSQGRQGSQETQYF.

V and J are TRBV4-1 and TRBJ1-1, with D maybe TRBD1 (5 bases). The CDR3 covers 15 residues. CDR1 is MGHRA, CDR2 YSYEKL, per germline. The V end lost 0 bases, the J end lost 5 bases, and 13 bases lay between the germline ends. CDR3 residues: CASSQDGASWTEAFF. Written as DNA, the CDR3 is TGCGCCAGCAGCCAAGATGGGGCTTCGTGGACTGAAGCTTTCTTT.

This clone was found a few times. The genes are TRBV6-5 and TRBJ1-2; D remains unclear. Between the trimmed V and J ends, which lost 7 bases and 6 bases, there was a span of 18 bases. The V gene's germline CDR1 is MNHEY and CDR2 SVGAGI. CDR3 length: 14 amino acids. CDR3 DNA: TGTGCCAGCACCCAAGGACCAGCTATTGATGGCTACACCTTC. This codes for CASTQGPAIDGYTF.

There are a few counts of this clone. The chain links TRBV27 to TRBJ1-2, with 8 nucleotides matching TRBD1. CDR3 length: 15 residues. V shed 0 bases, J shed 8 bases, and the junction held 8 bases outside the gene matches. CDR1 is MNHEY and CDR2 is SMNVEV in the germline V gene (reference sequence). CDR3 DNA: TGTGCCAGCAGTTTATCGCGGGGGCCAGGGGGCGGCTACACCTTC. It specifies CASSLSRGPGGGYTF.

The chain employs TRBV30 and TRBJ1-2; 9 bases are shared with TRBD1. CDR1 is GTSNPN, CDR2 SVGIG, per germline (reference sequence). The CDR3 extends over 12 amino acids. V trimming: 7 bases; J trimming: 3 bases; junction bases outside the gene matches: 3. The CDR3 bases are TGTGCCTTGACAGGGGGGGACTATGGCTACACCTTC. This translates into CALTGGDYGYTF.

The V call is TRBV18, the J call TRBJ2-1; 9 bases map to TRBD2. Germline lookup yields CDR1 KGHSH and CDR2 LQKENI. This CDR3 is 15 amino acids long. With V trimmed by 6 bases and J by 6 bases, 9 bases remained unmatched. CDR3 bases: TGTGCCAGCTCTCCCGCGGGGGGGCCGACCAATGAGCAGTTCTTC. Amino acid sequence: CASSPAGGPTNEQFF.

This clone has a handful of counts. In DNA, the CDR3 is TGTGCCTGGAGTGTGGTGCAGGGTGGGCCTGGCTACACCTTC. Protein sequence: CAWSVVQGGPGYTF. The chain links TRBV30 to TRBJ1-2, with D maybe TRBD1 (5 bases). Trimming stripped 0 bases from V and 7 bases from J, with 15 bases between. CDR3 size: 14 residues. Germline V CDR1 and CDR2: GTSNPN, SVGIG (reference sequence).

A few counts support this clone. The rearrangement joins TRBV2 to TRBJ2-1; 8 bases fit TRBD1. J was trimmed by 6 bases and V by 7 bases; bases with no gene match: 5. Looked up from germline, CDR1 is SNHLY and CDR2 is FYNNEI. This CDR3 has 13 amino acids. The CDR3 sequence: CASMDRETNEQFF. The DNA of the CDR3 is TGTGCCAGCATGGACAGGGAGACCAATGAGCAGTTCTTC.

This clone was found a few times. The rearrangement joins TRBV7-9 to TRBJ1-3; D remains unclear. There are 18 residues in the CDR3. V shed 0 bases and J shed 0 bases, with 15 bases lying between them. Germline CDR1 and CDR2: SEHNR and FQNEAQ (reference sequence). The CDR3 region is CASSLAMRSSFSGNTIYF. CDR3 nucleotide sequence: TGTGCCAGCAGCTTAGCAATGAGGAGCAGTTTCTCTGGAAACACCATATATTTT.

In its sample, this clone was seen a few times. CDR3 in amino acids: CASSGQNSPLHF. The DNA of the CDR3 is TGTGCCAGCAGCGGACAGAATTCACCCCTCCACTTT. The chain uses TRBV2 and TRBJ1-6, with TRBD1 as a possible D gene (6 bases). The V gene lost 6 bases and the J gene lost 7 bases, with 7 bases spanning the gap. This CDR3 spans 12 amino acids. CDR1 and CDR2 from the germline V gene are SNHLY and FYNNEI.

V gene TRBV7-9 combines with J gene TRBJ1-5, with TRBD1 as a possible D gene (5 bases). V was cut by 3 bases and J by 4 bases, with 16 bases left in between. Germline-derived CDR1 and CDR2 are SEHNR and FQNEAQ (reference sequence). This CDR3 region has 16 residues. The CDR3 DNA follows: TGTGCCAGCAGCTTGGGTACCGGGACGGCAAATCAGCCCCAGCATTTT. This encodes CASSLGTGTANQPQHF.

This rearrangement joins TRBV30 to TRBJ1-1; D perhaps matches TRBD1 (5 bases). CDR3 length: 11 residues. CDR1 and CDR2 (germline): GTSNPN, SVGIG (reference sequence). Between the trimmed V and J ends, which lost 5 bases and 7 bases, there was a span of 11 bases. The CDR3 spells CAWGQAIEAFF. DNA of the CDR3: TGTGCCTGGGGACAAGCGATTGAAGCTTTCTTT. The complete variable domain, with remaining parts taken from reference TRBV30 and TRBJ1-1, reads SQTIHQWPATLVQPVGSPLSLECTVEGTSNPNLYWYRQAAGRGLQLLFYSVGIGQISSEVPQNLSASRPQDRQFILSSKKLLLSDSGFYLCAWGQAIEAFFGQGTRLTVV.

As to this clone: The same CDR3 is also encoded by other DNA sequences in this sample. This chain connects TRBV10-3 to TRBJ2-7; 8 nucleotides agree with TRBD1. The V segment lost 4 bases and the J segment 4 bases; nucleotides outside the gene matches: 3. CDR1 and CDR2 from the germline V gene are ENHRY and SYGVKD. CDR3 length equals 13 residues. CDR3 bases: TGTGCCATCAGTGGGCAGGGGGCTTACGAGCAGTACTTC. Protein: CAISGQGAYEQYF.

V usage is TRBV27 and J usage is TRBJ2-1; no clear D gene. V was clipped by 6 bases and J by 5 bases, with 11 bases between them. Germline V gene data show CDR1 as MNHEY and CDR2 as SMNVEV (reference sequence). CDR3 length: 13 amino acids. CDR3 bases: TGTGCCAGCAGGCGAGGTGGGGACAATGAGCAGTTCTTC. Protein product: CASRRGGDNEQFF.

This chain joins TRBV5-1 and TRBJ1-2; maybe TRBD1 (5 bases). The germline V gene encodes CDR1 SGHRS and CDR2 YFSETQ. The CDR3 extends over 15 amino acids. The ends were cut back, 0 bases at V and 4 bases at J, with 13 bases in the middle. DNA for the CDR3: TGCGCCAGCAGCTTGGCGATCCACGGGGCCTATGGCTACACCTTC. This encodes CASSLAIHGAYGYTF.